This T cell receptor (beta chain) was obtained from a study of T cells in Graves' hyperthyroidism and ophthalmopathy. This clonotype was detected many times. Germline loops: CDR1 MDHEN, CDR2 SYDVKM. This CDR3 has 15 residues. V dropped 2 bases and J dropped 2 bases, with 10 bases sitting between them. The CDR3 regions of TCR beta were amplified from RNA transcripts. The HTBI primer set served for first-round RT-PCR of the TCR CDR3. One entry per CDR3 protein, called by TCRdb with MiXCR from the multiplex PCR reads. This table holds about 200,000 distinct CDR3 sequences, about a sixth found once. This clonotype was sampled from a woman in her fifties or sixties with Graves' hyperthyroidism. Sequences were obtained from blood. The chain has TRBV28 and TRBJ1-5, with D hard to call. The chain's CDR3 is CASSLEGRGNQPQHF. CDR3 bases: TGTGCCAGCAGTTTAGAAGGTCGGGGCAATCAGCCCCAGCATTTT.